The rows below give T cell receptor beta chains drawn from one sample of a study of T-cell memory formation after mild COVID-19. MiXCR was run by TCRdb on the 5' RACE reads, yielding one entry per CDR3 protein. Of about 300,000 distinct CDR3 sequences listed, approximately 20% are singletons. Sequenced: PBMCs or a T cell subset sorted from them (not recorded which). Receptor source: a man between 18 and 35 years old who had mild COVID-19 (a few samples of this study predate the infection). Cell type and time point are not known. Both conserved end residues are part of each CDR3. A D gene is named only where the DNA matches it firmly. Clone size, where shown, is once, few, many, or a class for clones that have expanded.

clone size: NA
J gene: TRBJ1-2
V gene: TRBV12-3/TRBV12-4
CDR3 length: 12
D gene: NA
CDR3 protein: CASTSGDYGYTF
CDR3 DNA: TGTGCCAGCACCTCGGGGGACTATGGCTACACCTTC

clone size: few
J gene: TRBJ2-3
V gene: TRBV7-8
CDR3 length: 14
D gene: NA
CDR3 protein: CASSFGGVTDTQYF
CDR3 DNA: TGTGCCAGCAGCTTTGGAGGTGTCACAGATACGCAGTATTTT

clone size: few
J gene: TRBJ2-1
V gene: TRBV12-3/TRBV12-4
CDR3 length: 13
D gene: NA
CDR3 protein: CASTAGTWDPQFF
CDR3 DNA: TGTGCCAGCACCGCCGGGACATGGGACCCTCAGTTCTTC

clone size: NA
J gene: TRBJ1-6
V gene: TRBV6-6
CDR3 length: 15
D gene: NA
CDR3 protein: CASSYVVVANSPLHF
CDR3 DNA: TGTGCCAGCAGTTACGTTGTGGTTGCCAATTCACCCCTCCACTTT

clone size: NA
J gene: TRBJ1-5
V gene: TRBV6-5
CDR3 length: 15
D gene: TRBD1
CDR3 protein: CASASQQGLGQPQHF
CDR3 DNA: TGTGCCAGCGCCAGTCAACAGGGGTTAGGTCAGCCCCAGCATTTT

clone size: many
J gene: TRBJ2-7
V gene: TRBV7-7
CDR3 length: 15
D gene: TRBD1
CDR3 protein: CASSQTGGATSEQYF
CDR3 DNA: TGTGCCAGCAGTCAGACAGGGGGCGCGACCAGCGAGCAGTACTTC

clone size: few
J gene: TRBJ2-3
V gene: TRBV29-1
CDR3 length: 14
D gene: NA
CDR3 protein: CSVERLRSTDTQYF
CDR3 DNA: TGCAGCGTTGAAAGGTTGAGGAGCACAGATACGCAGTATTTT

clone size: many
J gene: TRBJ1-1
V gene: TRBV7-2
CDR3 length: 11
D gene: NA
CDR3 protein: CASSRDTEAFF
CDR3 DNA: TGCGCCAGCAGCCGGGACACTGAAGCTTTCTTT

clone size: NA
J gene: TRBJ2-3
V gene: TRBV3-1
CDR3 length: 17
D gene: TRBD2
CDR3 protein: CASSQDSLAGRTDTQYF
CDR3 DNA: TGTGCCAGCAGCCAAGATTCACTAGCGGGGCGCACAGATACGCAGTATTTT

clone size: NA
J gene: TRBJ1-6
V gene: TRBV4-2
CDR3 length: 13
D gene: NA
CDR3 protein: CASSPPPASPLHF
CDR3 DNA: TGTGCCAGCAGCCCACCACCAGCTTCACCCCTCCACTTT

clone size: NA
J gene: TRBJ2-7
V gene: TRBV11-2
CDR3 length: 15
D gene: TRBD1
CDR3 protein: CASSWPTGTGVEQYF
CDR3 DNA: TGTGCCAGCAGCTGGCCTACCGGGACAGGGGTCGAGCAGTACTTC

clone size: NA
J gene: TRBJ1-1
V gene: TRBV5-1
CDR3 length: 14
D gene: NA
CDR3 protein: CASSPGHSGTEAFF
CDR3 DNA: TGCGCCAGCAGCCCAGGTCACAGTGGCACTGAAGCTTTCTTT

clone size: NA
J gene: TRBJ1-2
V gene: TRBV7-2
CDR3 length: 17
D gene: NA
CDR3 protein: CASSLDAGLVKKGGYTF
CDR3 DNA: TGTGCCAGCAGCTTAGATGCAGGATTAGTCAAAAAAGGGGGCTACACCTTC

clone size: NA
J gene: TRBJ2-5
V gene: TRBV20-1
CDR3 length: 14
D gene: NA
CDR3 protein: CSARGGDTKETQYF
CDR3 DNA: TGCAGTGCTAGAGGGGGGGACACCAAAGAGACCCAGTACTTC

clone size: NA
J gene: TRBJ1-1
V gene: TRBV5-1
CDR3 length: 14
D gene: NA
CDR3 protein: CASSLEGAGTEAFF
CDR3 DNA: TGCGCCAGCAGCTTGGAAGGGGCAGGCACTGAAGCTTTCTTT

clone size: many
J gene: TRBJ1-3
V gene: TRBV29-1
CDR3 length: 13
D gene: NA
CDR3 protein: CSVEGPGGNTIYF
CDR3 DNA: TGCAGCGTTGAAGGGCCGGGTGGAAACACCATATATTTT

clone size: NA
J gene: TRBJ1-3
V gene: TRBV7-9
CDR3 length: 15
D gene: NA
CDR3 protein: CASSLRSGSGNTIYF
CDR3 DNA: TGTGCCAGCAGCTTAAGGTCTGGCTCTGGAAACACCATATATTTT

clone size: NA
J gene: TRBJ1-1
V gene: TRBV7-3
CDR3 length: 12
D gene: TRBD1
CDR3 protein: CASSPGQGQAFF
CDR3 DNA: TGTGCCAGCAGCCCGGGACAGGGGCAAGCTTTCTTT

clone size: NA
J gene: TRBJ1-1
V gene: TRBV20-1
CDR3 length: 14
D gene: NA
CDR3 protein: CSAVKGPMNTEAFF
CDR3 DNA: TGCAGTGCTGTGAAGGGCCCTATGAACACTGAAGCTTTCTTT

clone size: NA
J gene: TRBJ2-7
V gene: TRBV5-1
CDR3 length: 12
D gene: NA
CDR3 protein: CASSLNGREQYF
CDR3 DNA: TGCGCCAGCAGCTTGAACGGCCGGGAGCAGTACTTC

clone size: NA
J gene: TRBJ1-1
V gene: TRBV2
CDR3 length: 13
D gene: NA
CDR3 protein: CASRTQQGTEAFF
CDR3 DNA: TGTGCCAGCAGGACACAGCAAGGAACTGAAGCTTTCTTT

clone size: few
J gene: TRBJ2-5
V gene: TRBV5-1
CDR3 length: 18
D gene: TRBD2
CDR3 protein: CASSSLALAGTYQETQYF
CDR3 DNA: TGCGCCAGCAGCTCCCTGGCGCTAGCGGGGACCTATCAAGAGACCCAGTACTTC

clone size: NA
J gene: TRBJ2-7
V gene: TRBV20-1
CDR3 length: 14
D gene: TRBD2
CDR3 protein: CSASGLAGGYEQYF
CDR3 DNA: TGCAGTGCTAGTGGACTAGCGGGGGGTTACGAGCAGTACTTC

clone size: NA
J gene: TRBJ1-5
V gene: TRBV4-2
CDR3 length: 15
D gene: NA
CDR3 protein: CASSQEHGSNQPQHF
CDR3 DNA: TGTGCCAGCAGCCAAGAACACGGGAGCAATCAGCCCCAGCATTTT

clone size: few
J gene: TRBJ1-4
V gene: TRBV29-1
CDR3 length: 13
D gene: NA
CDR3 protein: CSVGNGRGEKLFF
CDR3 DNA: TGCAGCGTTGGAAATGGTCGGGGTGAAAAACTGTTTTTT

clone size: few
J gene: TRBJ2-3
V gene: TRBV9
CDR3 length: 17
D gene: TRBD2
CDR3 protein: CASSVGLAGARTDTQYF
CDR3 DNA: TGTGCCAGCAGCGTAGGACTAGCGGGAGCAAGGACAGATACGCAGTATTTT

clone size: NA
J gene: TRBJ1-1
V gene: TRBV6-2/TRBV6-3
CDR3 length: 15
D gene: NA
CDR3 protein: CASSYGRVMNTEAFF
CDR3 DNA: TGTGCCAGCAGTTACGGGAGGGTGATGAACACTGAAGCTTTCTTT

clone size: few
J gene: TRBJ2-1
V gene: TRBV20-1
CDR3 length: 14
D gene: TRBD2
CDR3 protein: CSARAAGAYNEQFF
CDR3 DNA: TGCAGTGCTAGAGCGGCGGGGGCCTACAATGAGCAGTTCTTC

clone size: NA
J gene: TRBJ2-1
V gene: TRBV12-3/TRBV12-4
CDR3 length: 14
D gene: NA
CDR3 protein: CASSLVSNYNEQFF
CDR3 DNA: TGTGCCAGCAGTTTAGTCTCCAATTATAATGAGCAGTTCTTC

clone size: NA
J gene: TRBJ2-3
V gene: TRBV13
CDR3 length: 14
D gene: NA
CDR3 protein: CASSLRQEGDTQYF
CDR3 DNA: TGTGCCAGCAGCTTAAGGCAGGAGGGGGATACGCAGTATTTT

clone size: few
J gene: TRBJ2-5
V gene: TRBV5-1
CDR3 length: 16
D gene: NA
CDR3 protein: CASSLARPSPQETQYF
CDR3 DNA: TGCGCCAGCAGCTTGGCCCGTCCAAGCCCCCAAGAGACCCAGTACTTC

clone size: NA
J gene: TRBJ1-1
V gene: TRBV15
CDR3 length: 15
D gene: TRBD1
CDR3 protein: CATSPQGAGGTEAFF
CDR3 DNA: TGTGCCACCAGCCCCCAGGGGGCCGGGGGCACTGAAGCTTTCTTT

clone size: many
J gene: TRBJ2-4
V gene: TRBV5-1
CDR3 length: 13
D gene: NA
CDR3 protein: CASSLGPGQLQYF
CDR3 DNA: TGCGCCAGCAGCTTAGGGCCGGGACAACTTCAGTACTTC

clone size: NA
J gene: TRBJ1-1
V gene: TRBV7-3
CDR3 length: 15
D gene: NA
CDR3 protein: CASSLGTGINTEAFF
CDR3 DNA: TGTGCCAGCAGCCTAGGAACAGGAATAAACACTGAAGCTTTCTTT

clone size: NA
J gene: TRBJ1-6
V gene: TRBV4-1
CDR3 length: 16
D gene: TRBD1
CDR3 protein: CASSQGGQAGHSPLHF
CDR3 DNA: TGCGCCAGCAGCCAAGGAGGACAGGCTGGTCATTCACCCCTCCACTTT

clone size: NA
J gene: TRBJ1-5
V gene: TRBV5-1
CDR3 length: 14
D gene: NA
CDR3 protein: CASSLDPGDQPQHF
CDR3 DNA: TGCGCCAGCAGCCTCGATCCAGGGGATCAGCCCCAGCATTTT

clone size: NA
J gene: TRBJ1-2
V gene: TRBV5-5
CDR3 length: 14
D gene: NA
CDR3 protein: CASGPAGANYGYTF
CDR3 DNA: TGTGCCAGCGGTCCGGCGGGGGCTAACTATGGCTACACCTTC

clone size: NA
J gene: TRBJ2-3
V gene: TRBV6-5
CDR3 length: 18
D gene: NA
CDR3 protein: CASSYRPQGLRPTDTQYF
CDR3 DNA: TGTGCCAGCAGTTACAGGCCCCAGGGGTTACGGCCCACAGATACGCAGTATTTT

clone size: NA
J gene: TRBJ1-1
V gene: TRBV5-1
CDR3 length: 15
D gene: NA
CDR3 protein: CASYPGFSGNTEAFF
CDR3 DNA: TGCGCCAGCTATCCGGGATTCTCAGGAAACACTGAAGCTTTCTTT

clone size: NA
J gene: TRBJ1-2
V gene: TRBV5-1
CDR3 length: 11
D gene: NA
CDR3 protein: CASSLGSQLYF
CDR3 DNA: TGCGCCAGCAGCTTGGGAAGTCAGCTCTACTTC